One and the same sample provided the 25 T cell receptor beta chains below, sequenced in a study of T cell responses to AZD1222 COVID-19 vaccine. Profiled with immunoSEQ multiplex PCR; TCRdb holds only in-frame clones, not every one. Altogether about 92,000 clones are present, roughly nine tenths being singletons, with the ten largest covering around 8%. The material was peripheral blood, obtained on day 0 of AZD1222 vaccination. These receptors all stem from an adult in good health.

In this sample, this clone turned up a few times. The chain employs TRBV9 and TRBJ1-1, with no clear D. Germline V gene sequence: CDR1 SGDLS, CDR2 YYNGEE. Between the trimmed V and J ends, which lost 0 bases and 1 base, there was a span of 7 bases. There are 14 residues in the CDR3. CDR3 sequence reads: CASSVDAGNTEAFF. The CDR3 nucleotides are TGTGCCAGCAGCGTAGATGCAGGGAACACTGAAGCTTTCTTT.

Only one count was recorded for this clone. DNA for the CDR3: TGTGCCAGCAGCCGACAGGGGGCAAGGTTTACTGAAGCTTTCTTT. This encodes CASSRQGARFTEAFF. The rearrangement uses TRBV7-9 and TRBJ1-1; 10 nucleotides agree with TRBD1. Germline assignment: CDR1 SEHNR and CDR2 FQNEAQ (reference sequence). The CDR3 has 15 amino acids. The V and J ends lost 5 bases and 5 bases, in that order; junction bases with no gene match: 8.

The rearrangement uses TRBV5-4 and TRBJ2-6; the D is unclear. Trimming took off 0 bases at V and 1 base at J, with 8 bases between the two ends. Germline CDR1 SGHNT, CDR2 YYREEE (reference sequence). The CDR3 sequence is 16 residues long. The CDR3 protein is CASSLEQPSGANVLTF. In DNA, the CDR3 is TGTGCCAGCAGCTTGGAACAGCCTTCTGGGGCCAACGTCCTGACTTTC. Based on the CDR3 plus reference TRBV5-4 and TRBJ2-6, the full variable domain is ETGVTQSPTHLIKTRGQQVTLRCSSQSGHNTVSWYQQALGQGPQFIFQYYREEENGRGNFPPRFSGLQFPNYSSELNVNALELDDSALYLCASSLEQPSGANVLTFGAGSRLTVL.

The rearrangement joins TRBV28 to TRBJ2-7, with 8 bases fitting TRBD2. This CDR3 has 17 residues. The V and J ends lost 3 bases and 0 bases, in that order; junction bases with no gene match: 10. Germline V gene sequence: CDR1 MDHEN, CDR2 SYDVKM. The CDR3 DNA is TGTGCCAGCAGTTTGTGGGGCGGCGGGAGGCACTCCTACGAGCAGTACTTC. It translates to CASSLWGGGRHSYEQYF.

The CDR3 protein is CASSLGTGGGGYTF. DNA for the CDR3: TGTGCCAGCAGCTTAGGGACAGGGGGCGGAGGCTACACCTTC. J is TRBJ1-2 and V is TRBV13; 10 bases are shared with TRBD1. J gave up 8 bases and V 0 bases, and 3 bases lay outside the gene matches. CDR3 length: 14 residues. Germline V CDR1 and CDR2: PRHDT, FYEKMQ (reference sequence).

This chain links TRBV2 with TRBJ2-1, with 8 bases fitting TRBD2. The CDR3 covers 17 residues. CDR1 is SNHLY and CDR2 is FYNNEI in the germline V gene. Germline trimming cut 7 bases from V and 7 bases from J; bases unmatched to any gene: 18. CDR3 loop: CASIQGGLAGHGNEQFF. The DNA of the CDR3 is TGTGCCAGCATTCAAGGGGGTTTAGCGGGACATGGTAATGAGCAGTTCTTC.

This sequence joins TRBV2 and TRBJ1-5, with D uncertain. Trimming took off 6 bases at V and 5 bases at J, with 14 bases between the two ends. CDR3 length equals 14 residues. Germline V lookup: CDR1 SNHLY, CDR2 FYNNEI. CDR3 nucleotides: TGTGCCAGCAGGGCCGGAGATATGGATCAGCCCCAGCATTTT. Translated, it gives CASRAGDMDQPQHF.

J is TRBJ1-5 and V is TRBV28; D unclear. Germline V CDR1 and CDR2: MDHEN, SYDVKM. The CDR3 covers 15 residues. Trimming took off 5 bases at V and 0 bases at J, with 11 bases between the two ends. The DNA for the CDR3 is TGTGCCAGCAGTGACGGCTCAGCTAGCAATCAGCCCCAGCATTTT. This gives the protein CASSDGSASNQPQHF.

The V call is TRBV9, the J call TRBJ2-1; 8 positions match TRBD1. V lost 0 bases and J lost 4; bases outside the gene matches: 3. This CDR3 has 15 residues. The V gene's germline CDR1 is SGDLS and CDR2 YYNGEE. The DNA of the CDR3 is TGTGCCAGCAGCGTAGGGACAGGGAGGTACAATGAGCAGTTCTTC. As protein: CASSVGTGRYNEQFF.

The chain carries TRBV19 and TRBJ1-5; 7 positions match TRBD1. The CDR3 totals 14 residues. V dropped 6 bases and J dropped 2; count of bases not matched to a gene: 4. Germline assignment: CDR1 LNHDA and CDR2 SQIVND (reference sequence). The CDR3 loop reads CASRRGPGNQPQHF. The DNA of the CDR3 is TGTGCCAGTAGGAGGGGGCCGGGCAATCAGCCCCAGCATTTT.

The chain joins TRBV2 to TRBJ1-6; the D is unclear. V gave up 7 bases and J gave up 8 bases, with 18 bases separating them. CDR1 and CDR2 (germline): SNHLY, FYNNEI. This CDR3 contains 15 residues. CDR3 in amino acids: CASTPGPPGYSPLHF. CDR3 nucleotide sequence: TGTGCCAGCACTCCTGGACCCCCTGGGTATTCACCCCTCCACTTT.

The chain uses TRBV27 and TRBJ2-2, with 7 bases matching TRBD1. The CDR3 is 18 residues long. The V segment lost 6 bases and the J segment 5 bases; nucleotides outside the gene matches: 18. Germline V CDR1 and CDR2: MNHEY, SMNVEV (reference sequence). CDR3 coding DNA: TGTGCCAGCAGCTGGGACAGAGTCGTGGTAGCAGGTACCGGGGAGCTGTTTTTT. This codes for CASSWDRVVVAGTGELFF.

The chain combines TRBV5-1 with TRBJ2-2; a possible D gene is TRBD1 (5 bases). Germline-derived CDR1 and CDR2 are SGHRS and YFSETQ. Deletions cut 4 bases from V and 0 bases from J, with 10 bases between. This CDR3 region has 15 residues. CDR3 in amino acids: CASSLGAANTGELFF. In nucleotides, the CDR3 is TGCGCCAGCAGCCTTGGGGCGGCGAACACCGGGGAGCTGTTTTTT.

The rearrangement uses TRBV29-1 and TRBJ1-3, with a possible D match to TRBD1 (5 bases). From germline, CDR1 is SQVTM and CDR2 ANQGSEA. This CDR3 has 14 amino acids. Trimming removed 8 bases at V and 1 base at J, with 15 bases between. CDR3: CSFRQTTSGNTIYF. The CDR3 DNA sequence: TGCAGCTTTCGACAGACGACATCTGGAAACACCATATATTTT.

The CDR3 loop is CASSYRGNYEQYF. CDR3 bases: TGTGCCAGCAGCTACAGGGGGAACTACGAGCAGTACTTC. The V call is TRBV27, the J call TRBJ2-7; 8 bases are a match to TRBD1. The J segment lost 3 bases and the V segment lost 6 bases, leaving 4 bases of the junction unmatched. The CDR3 runs to 13 residues. Germline-derived CDR1 and CDR2 are MNHEY and SMNVEV (reference sequence).

J is TRBJ1-2 and V is TRBV14, with TRBD1 identical over 9 bases. Germline CDR1 is SGHDN and CDR2 is FVKESK. The CDR3 is 15 amino acids. Unmatched junction bases numbered 8, after V lost 1 base and J lost 8 bases. The CDR3 loop is CASSQGAYGTGGYTF. The CDR3 bases are TGTGCCAGCAGCCAAGGAGCCTACGGGACAGGGGGCTACACCTTC.

The table lists this clone with a few counts. The rearrangement uses TRBV27 and TRBJ1-5; the D is unclear. Trimming cost V 2 bases and J 3 bases, with 8 bases left between them. From germline, CDR1 is MNHEY and CDR2 SMNVEV (reference sequence). The CDR3 spans 14 residues. CDR3 loop: CASSLRQDNQPQHF. The CDR3 coding sequence is TGTGCCAGCAGTTTAAGGCAGGACAATCAGCCCCAGCATTTT.

This rearrangement joins TRBV5-1 to TRBJ1-1, with D uncertain. Per germline, CDR1 SGHRS and CDR2 YFSETQ. The CDR3 covers 14 residues. The germline V and J ends were trimmed by 6 bases and 1 base, with 13 bases remaining between them. This CDR3 is CASNMDPGNTEAFF. In DNA, the CDR3 is TGCGCCAGCAACATGGATCCCGGGAACACTGAAGCTTTCTTT.

This clone has just one count. The chain couples TRBV7-9 to TRBJ1-2, with D perhaps TRBD1 (6 bases). Germline CDR1 reads SEHNR; CDR2 reads FQNEAQ (reference sequence). Trimming cost V 9 bases and J 5 bases, with 13 bases left between them. This CDR3 contains 12 residues. CDR3 in amino acids: CASDRNPYGYTF. CDR3 DNA: TGTGCCAGTGACAGGAACCCTTATGGCTACACCTTC.

V usage is TRBV6-5 and J usage is TRBJ2-3; D gene unclear. CDR1 is MNHEY, CDR2 SVGAGI, per germline. The ends were cut back, 0 bases at V and 1 base at J, with 8 bases in the middle. CDR3 length: 15 residues. The CDR3 reads CASSYSGRGTDTQYF. Here the CDR3 DNA reads TGTGCCAGCAGTTACTCAGGGCGAGGCACAGATACGCAGTATTTT.

This chain connects TRBV12-3 or TRBV12-4 to TRBJ2-1; D is unclear. V gave up 1 base and J gave up 7 bases, with 8 bases separating them. CDR3 size: 13 residues. CDR3 in DNA: TGTGCCAGCAGTTTAGTTAGATGGAATGAGCAGTTCTTC. This translates into CASSLVRWNEQFF.

This clone was counted a single time. The V call is TRBV4-3, the J call TRBJ1-5; tentatively, D is TRBD1 (5 bases). The CDR3 loop spans 16 amino acids. V dropped 0 bases and J dropped 1 base, with 10 bases sitting between them. CDR1 LGHNA and CDR2 YSLEER come from the germline V gene. The CDR3 here is CASSQDRGLSNQPQHF. Here the CDR3 DNA reads TGCGCCAGCAGCCAAGATCGGGGACTGAGCAATCAGCCCCAGCATTTT.

This clone occurred once. The chain combines TRBV5-4 with TRBJ2-3; D may correspond to TRBD1 or TRBD2 (5 bases each). This CDR3 comprises 15 residues. V lost 4 bases and J 3 bases, leaving 15 bases between the germline ends. Germline V gene lookup returns CDR1 SGHNT and CDR2 YYREEE (reference sequence). CDR3 in amino acids: CASSTGRDQTDTQYF. In nucleotides, the CDR3 is TGTGCCAGCAGCACCGGTCGGGACCAAACAGATACGCAGTATTTT.

V is TRBV10-3 and J is TRBJ2-7, with D perhaps TRBD1 or TRBD2 (6 bases each). Looked up from germline, CDR1 is ENHRY and CDR2 is SYGVKD. Trimming stripped 4 bases from V and 5 bases from J, with 12 bases between. CDR3 size: 13 residues. The CDR3 here is CAISVYGGHEQYF. The CDR3 bases are TGTGCCATCAGTGTTTATGGGGGGCACGAGCAGTACTTC.

The gene calls are TRBV10-3 and TRBJ1-4; D remains ambiguous. The CDR3 spans 14 residues. Per the germline V gene, CDR1 is ENHRY and CDR2 is SYGVKD. V was clipped by 6 bases and J by 0 bases, with 8 bases between them. CDR3 coding DNA: TGTGCCATCAGCGGAGGTGCAACTAATGAAAAACTGTTTTTT. Translation gives CAISGGATNEKLFF.